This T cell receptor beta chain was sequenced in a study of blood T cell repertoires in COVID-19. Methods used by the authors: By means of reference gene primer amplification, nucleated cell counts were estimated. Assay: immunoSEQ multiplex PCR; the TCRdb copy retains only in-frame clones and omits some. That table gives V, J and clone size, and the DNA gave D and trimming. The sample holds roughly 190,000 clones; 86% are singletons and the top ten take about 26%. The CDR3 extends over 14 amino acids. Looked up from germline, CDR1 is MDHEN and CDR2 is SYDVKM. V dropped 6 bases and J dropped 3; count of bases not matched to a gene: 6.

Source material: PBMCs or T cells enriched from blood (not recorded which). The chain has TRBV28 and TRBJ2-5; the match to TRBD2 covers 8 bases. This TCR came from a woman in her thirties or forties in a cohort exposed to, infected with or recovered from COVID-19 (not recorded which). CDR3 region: CASSPGTRKETQYF. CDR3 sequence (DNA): TGTGCCAGCAGCCCAGGGACTAGAAAAGAGACCCAGTACTTC.